This TCR beta chain was observed in a study of radiotherapy plus CTLA-4 blockade in lung cancer. Clones were read by immunoSEQ multiplex PCR, and TCRdb kept only the in-frame ones, dropping some. The repertoire holds roughly 66,000 clones, with over 75% as singletons. Each patient with chemo-refractory metastatic non-small-cell lung cancer was treated with focal radiation plus CTLA-4 blockade using ipilimumab. Looked up from germline, CDR1 is ENHRY and CDR2 is SYGVKD. This CDR3 has 16 amino acids. With V trimmed by 3 bases and J by 7 bases, 9 bases remained unmatched. This rearrangement joins TRBV10-3 to TRBJ2-3; 11 bases are shared with TRBD2. The sample was peripheral blood, taken from a patient treated with radiotherapy plus ipilimumab. The receptor was isolated from a human donor with non-small cell lung cancer who had a partial response to radiotherapy plus ipilimumab. CDR3 protein: CAISDVASGRLNTQYF. The CDR3 coding sequence is TGTGCCATCAGTGATGTGGCTAGCGGGAGGTTGAATACGCAGTATTTT.